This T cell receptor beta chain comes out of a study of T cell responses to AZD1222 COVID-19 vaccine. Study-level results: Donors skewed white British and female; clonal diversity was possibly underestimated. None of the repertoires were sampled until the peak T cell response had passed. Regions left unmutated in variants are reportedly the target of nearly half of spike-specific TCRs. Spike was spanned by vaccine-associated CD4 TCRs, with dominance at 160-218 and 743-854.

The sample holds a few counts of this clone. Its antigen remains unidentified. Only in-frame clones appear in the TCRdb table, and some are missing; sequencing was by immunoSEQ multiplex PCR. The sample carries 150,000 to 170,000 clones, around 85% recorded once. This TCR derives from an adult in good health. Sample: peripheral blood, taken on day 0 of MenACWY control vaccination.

CDR3 coding DNA: TGTGCCAGCAGTTACTCGAGCACTGAAGCTTTCTTT. This gives the protein CASSYSSTEAFF. This chain links TRBV6-2 or TRBV6-3 with TRBJ1-1; D not certain. Trimming shortened V by 0 bases and J by 4 bases, and 3 bases separated the two germline ends. The CDR3 sequence is 12 residues long. Germline V gene lookup returns CDR1 MNHEY and CDR2 SVGEGT.